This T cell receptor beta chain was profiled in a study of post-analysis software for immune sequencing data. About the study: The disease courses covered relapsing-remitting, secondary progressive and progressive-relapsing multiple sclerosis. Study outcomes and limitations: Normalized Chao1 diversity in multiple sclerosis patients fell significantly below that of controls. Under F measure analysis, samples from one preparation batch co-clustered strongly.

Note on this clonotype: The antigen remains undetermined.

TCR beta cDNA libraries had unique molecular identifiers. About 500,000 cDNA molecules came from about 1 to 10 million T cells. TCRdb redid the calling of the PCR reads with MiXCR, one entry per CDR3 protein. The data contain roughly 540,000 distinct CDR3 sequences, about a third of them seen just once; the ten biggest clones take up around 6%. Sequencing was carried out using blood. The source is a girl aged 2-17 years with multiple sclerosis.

CDR3 in DNA: TGTGCCAGCAGCATTACGGGGTTCTACAATGAGCAGTTCTTC. Translating it yields CASSITGFYNEQFF. The gene calls are TRBV7-9 and TRBJ2-1, with D perhaps matching TRBD2 (5 bases). Per germline, CDR1 SEHNR and CDR2 FQNEAQ (reference sequence). The V gene lost 5 bases and the J gene lost 3 bases, with 11 bases spanning the gap. The CDR3 length is 14 residues.